What follows are 13 T cell receptor beta chains derived from one specimen sequenced in a study of T cells in Graves' hyperthyroidism and ophthalmopathy. RNA transcripts were the template for amplifying TCR beta CDR3 regions. First-round RT-PCR with HTBI primers amplified the TCR CDR3 region. Each CDR3 protein gets one entry after TCRdb re-called the multiplex PCR reads with MiXCR. The sample has around 280,000 distinct CDR3 sequences, 10% to 15% seen once. The specimen sequenced was blood. The origin of the receptors is a woman aged 25-40 years with Graves' hyperthyroidism that later progressed to Graves' ophthalmopathy.

This clonotype was detected only a few times. This chain uses TRBV4-2 with TRBJ2-1; possible D gene TRBD2, 5 bases. Germline-derived CDR1 and CDR2 are LGHNA and YNFKEQ. V was trimmed by 0 bases and J by 0 bases, leaving 12 bases between them. The CDR3 runs to 17 residues. CDR3 in amino acids: CASSQDPGWTSYNEQFF. The CDR3, as DNA: TGTGCCAGCAGCCAAGATCCGGGGTGGACCTCCTACAATGAGCAGTTCTTC.

As for this clonotype: A read error may explain this, as a much larger clone is one base away. This chain joins TRBV5-1 and TRBJ2-7; 7 positions agree with TRBD2. The germline V gene encodes CDR1 SGHRS and CDR2 YFSETQ. The CDR3 extends over 13 amino acids. CDR3 sequence (DNA): TGCGCCGGCAGTGGCCGCGGGAGCTGGGAGCAGTACTTC. This encodes CAGSGRGSWEQYF.

The chain is built from TRBV4-2 and TRBJ2-3, with unresolved D. Germline CDR1 is LGHNA and CDR2 is YNFKEQ. V gave up 0 bases and J gave up 2 bases, with 3 bases separating them. The CDR3 loop spans 13 amino acids. Here the CDR3 reads CASSQELTDTQYF. The CDR3 DNA reads as TGTGCCAGCAGCCAAGAACTCACAGATACGCAGTATTTT.

The chain couples TRBV20-1 to TRBJ2-1; D unclear. The CDR3 is made up of 13 amino acids. The V end was cut by 3 bases, the J end by 3 bases, with 9 bases between. The germline V gene has CDR1 DFQATT and CDR2 SNEGSKA (reference sequence). The CDR3 DNA follows: TGCAGTGCTAGTAGCCGGTTCTACAATGAGCAGTTCTTC. Its protein product is CSASSRFYNEQFF.

Concerning this clonotype itself: Being one base from a much bigger clone, this may be a read error. This rearrangement joins TRBV3-1 to TRBJ2-1; D unresolved. The CDR3 extends over 15 amino acids. Per germline, CDR1 LGHDT and CDR2 YNNKEL (reference sequence). The CDR3 spells CAGSHGATNLNEQFF. CDR3 in DNA: TGTGCCGGCAGCCATGGCGCAACGAACCTGAATGAGCAGTTCTTC.

Ten or more counts support this clonotype. The chain combines TRBV29-1 with TRBJ2-1; D not resolved. The V end lost 7 bases, the J end lost 7 bases, and 20 bases lay between the germline ends. The germline V gene has CDR1 SQVTM and CDR2 ANQGSEA. The CDR3 totals 14 residues. CDR3 nucleotides: TGCAGCGCAATAGTAATTTTTGGCCCGAATGAGCAGTTCTTC. Translated, it gives CSAIVIFGPNEQFF.

As concerns this clonotype: This may stem from a read error, because a much larger clone lies one nucleotide away. The chain is built from TRBV13 and TRBJ1-5; possible D gene TRBD1, 6 bases. Germline loops: CDR1 PRHDT, CDR2 FYEKMQ (reference sequence). The CDR3 consists of 15 residues. As DNA, the CDR3 is TGTGCCAGCAGCCCCGATGGACAGAGCAATCAGCCCCGGCATTTT. This gives the protein CASSPDGQSNQPRHF.

This clonotype was found once. This rearrangement joins TRBV11-2 to TRBJ2-1; TRBD1 might be the D (5 bases). The CDR3 loop spans 17 amino acids. Germline lookup yields CDR1 SGHAT and CDR2 FQNNGV. V shed 0 bases and J shed 5 bases, with 17 bases lying between them. The CDR3 loop is CASSLDYQGPTDNEQFF. The CDR3 DNA reads TGTGCCAGCAGCTTAGATTACCAGGGTCCGACCGACAATGAGCAGTTCTTC.

This clonotype was recorded at least ten times. The rearrangement joins TRBV27 to TRBJ2-7, with 9 bases lining up with TRBD1. The germline V gene encodes CDR1 MNHEY and CDR2 SMNVEV (reference sequence). CDR3 length: 16 amino acids. Unmatched junction bases numbered 9, after V lost 1 base and J lost 5 bases. As DNA, the CDR3 is TGTGCCAGCAGTTTATGGGGGACAGGGAGTATCAACGAGCAGTACTTC. Its translation is CASSLWGTGSINEQYF.

This clonotype showed up many times. The chain links TRBV5-6 to TRBJ2-7; 11 bases match TRBD1. The J segment lost 3 bases and the V segment lost 3 bases, leaving 5 bases of the junction unmatched. CDR1 SGHDT and CDR2 YYEEEE come from the germline V gene. CDR3 size: 15 residues. The CDR3 DNA sequence: TGTGCCAGCAGCTGGGCCGGGACAGGGGGCTACGAGCAGTACTTC. The encoded protein is CASSWAGTGGYEQYF.

This chain uses TRBV28 with TRBJ2-7, with a weak D call TRBD2 (7 bases). Between the trimmed V and J ends, which lost 4 bases and 1 base, there was a span of 17 bases. The CDR3 has 16 amino acids. Germline CDR1 and CDR2: MDHEN and SYDVKM. The CDR3 is CASSSLGGGISYEQYF. CDR3 bases: TGTGCCAGCAGTTCCCTTGGCGGGGGCATTTCCTACGAGCAGTACTTC.

This clonotype was seen a handful of times. The rearrangement links TRBV25-1 to TRBJ2-1, with D tentatively TRBD1 (6 bases). Trimming took 5 bases from V and 3 from J, leaving 11 bases between them. Germline V gene sequence: CDR1 MGHDK, CDR2 SYGVNS. The CDR3 spans 14 residues. The CDR3 protein is CASSPPGVYNEQFF. The CDR3 bases are TGTGCCAGCAGTCCCCCAGGGGTCTACAATGAGCAGTTCTTC.

There are many counts of this clonotype. V is TRBV13 and J is TRBJ2-3; 8 bases align to TRBD1. Germline loops: CDR1 PRHDT, CDR2 FYEKMQ (reference sequence). The CDR3 runs 17 residues. The J segment lost 6 bases and the V segment lost 1 base, leaving 12 bases of the junction unmatched. This chain's CDR3 is CASSLAPPGGREDTQYF. The CDR3 nucleotides are TGTGCCAGCAGCTTAGCCCCCCCAGGGGGCCGGGAGGATACGCAGTATTTT.